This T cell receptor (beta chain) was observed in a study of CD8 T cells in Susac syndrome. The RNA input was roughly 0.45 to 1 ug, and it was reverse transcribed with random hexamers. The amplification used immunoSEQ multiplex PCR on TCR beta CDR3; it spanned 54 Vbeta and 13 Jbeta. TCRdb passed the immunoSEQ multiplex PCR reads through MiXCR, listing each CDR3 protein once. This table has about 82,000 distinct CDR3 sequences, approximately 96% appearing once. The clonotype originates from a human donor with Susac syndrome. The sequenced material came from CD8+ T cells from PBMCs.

CDR3 protein: CASSLPQVGEQFF. The CDR3 nucleotides are TGCGCCAGCAGCTTGCCGCAGGTCGGTGAGCAGTTCTTC. The V call is TRBV5-1, the J call TRBJ2-1; D remains unclear. In germline, CDR1 is SGHRS, CDR2 YFSETQ. There are 13 residues in the CDR3. V was pared by 1 base and J by 9 bases, with 11 bases between.